Listed here are 7 T cell receptor beta chains from one sample, sequenced in a study of blood T cells in healthy people across ages. A second roughly 6 to 12 cycle PCR used barcoded and J-beta primers. From the 5' RACE reads, TCRdb called clonotypes with MiXCR, one entry per CDR3 protein. The repertoire holds under 1,000,000 distinct CDR3 sequences, about 34% seen once, with 13% in the top ten. The sequenced sample was blood. The receptors stem from a man aged 18 to 30 in good health.

Comment on this clonotype: A much bigger clone sits one base away, suggesting this may be a read error. This chain uses TRBV20-1 with TRBJ1-2; D is undetermined. CDR1 and CDR2 (germline): DFQATT, SNEGSKA (reference sequence). The CDR3 spans 12 residues. CDR3 sequence: CGARESSYGYTF. The CDR3 DNA sequence: TGCGGTGCTAGGGAGTCAAGCTATGGCTACACCTTC.

In its sample, this clonotype was seen a few times. The chain has TRBV20-1 and TRBJ2-1; 10 bases are shared with TRBD2. The germline CDR1 and CDR2 sequences are DFQATT and SNEGSKA (reference sequence). There are 15 residues in the CDR3. V was clipped by 6 bases and J by 6 bases; unmatched bases: 11. For the CDR3, the DNA is TGCAGTGCACAGACCGGGACTAGCGTGAGCAATGAGCAGTTCTTC. It encodes CSAQTGTSVSNEQFF.

This clonotype came up a few times. The chain joins TRBV4-3 to TRBJ1-1; weak D call: TRBD1 (5 bases). Germline values: CDR1 LGHNA, CDR2 YSLEER. V was pared by 0 bases and J by 4 bases, with 12 bases between. The CDR3 totals 15 residues. CDR3: CASSQDGGWTTEAFF. In DNA, the CDR3 is TGCGCCAGCAGCCAAGACGGGGGGTGGACCACTGAAGCTTTCTTT.

V usage is TRBV5-5 and J usage is TRBJ2-4; no reliable D call. The length of the CDR3 is 13 residues. Trimming pared 4 bases from V and 9 bases from J, leaving 14 bases between. CDR1 and CDR2 from the germline V gene are SGHKS and YYEKEE (reference sequence). The CDR3 sequence is CASSRDSVAIQYF. The CDR3 nucleotides are TGTGCCAGCAGCCGAGACTCCGTTGCCATTCAGTACTTC.

This clonotype occurred many times. This chain links TRBV12-3 or TRBV12-4 with TRBJ2-5, with TRBD1 matching over 7 bases. V lost 4 bases and J lost 2; bases outside the gene matches: 7. The CDR3 contains 15 residues. In nucleotides, the CDR3 is TGTGCCAGCAGTTCAAGACCGGGACAGCAAGAGACCCAGTACTTC. It yields the protein CASSSRPGQQETQYF.

This sequence joins TRBV20-1 and TRBJ2-1; perhaps TRBD2 as D (5 bases). Germline CDR1 reads DFQATT; CDR2 reads SNEGSKA (reference sequence). This CDR3 has 13 residues. V was clipped by 5 bases and J by 4 bases, with 12 bases between them. This chain's CDR3 is CSAVGERYNEQFF. In DNA form, the CDR3 reads TGCAGTGCTGTCGGGGAAAGGTACAATGAGCAGTTCTTC.

The genes are TRBV5-5 and TRBJ1-2; the D is unclear. CDR3 length equals 15 residues. V shed 6 bases and J shed 4 bases, with 19 bases lying between them. The germline V gene has CDR1 SGHKS and CDR2 YYEKEE (reference sequence). CDR3 DNA sequence: TGTGCCAGCACCGAGAGTCCAGCCGAGACCTATGGCTACACCTTC. Protein product: CASTESPAETYGYTF.